This T cell receptor (beta chain) was sequenced during a study of blood T cell repertoires in COVID-19. The CDR3 has 17 amino acids. Germline V lookup: CDR1 SGHTA, CDR2 FQGNSA. J lost 0 bases, V lost 7 bases, and 8 bases had no gene match. The method was immunoSEQ multiplex PCR; TCRdb's version includes in-frame clones alone and lacks a portion of them. The sample has approximately 300,000 clones; 90% are singletons. This TCR was recovered from a young woman with COVID-19, enrolled during active disease. The gene calls are TRBV7-2 and TRBJ2-4; TRBD2 matches at 11 bases. The sequencing sample was made of peripheral blood. CDR3 in DNA: TGTGCCAGCACTAACGGGACTAGCGGCCTAGCCAAAAACATTCAGTACTTC. Translating gives CASTNGTSGLAKNIQYF.